The rows below give T cell receptor beta chains drawn from one sample of a study of identical twins. TCRdb re-derived calls from the 5' RACE reads in MiXCR, one entry per CDR3 protein. The sample holds 280,000 or so distinct CDR3 sequences, 6.5% to 9.5% seen once. The same sample was also studied in work on yellow fever vaccine responses in identical twins.

What was sequenced was memory (CD45RO+) T cells sorted from blood. These TCRs come from a young woman in good health. The CDR3 runs from the conserved cysteine through the conserved F or W. Fields, in order: V gene, J gene, CDR3 protein.

V: TRBV5-1; J: TRBJ1-2; CDR3: CASSLGGASYGYTF
V: TRBV18; J: TRBJ2-7; CDR3: CASSPGQAPYEQYF
V: TRBV6-1; J: TRBJ2-1; CDR3: CASIRAGTSGSGYNEQFF
V: TRBV20-1; J: TRBJ2-1; CDR3: CSAAIAGGQYNEQFF
V: TRBV7-9; J: TRBJ2-2; CDR3: CASSPTAGGELFF
V: TRBV14; J: TRBJ2-1; CDR3: CASSQGSLNEQFF
V: TRBV28; J: TRBJ2-2; CDR3: CASSLLRAGGTGELFF
V: TRBV28; J: TRBJ1-6; CDR3: CASSLSWTSSPLHF
V: TRBV7-2; J: TRBJ1-1; CDR3: CASSYRTAGITEAFF
V: TRBV25-1; J: TRBJ2-1; CDR3: CASSERAQWSSSYNEQFF
V: TRBV12-3/TRBV12-4; J: TRBJ2-5; CDR3: CASSLFGGETQHF
V: TRBV6-2/TRBV6-3; J: TRBJ2-3; CDR3: CASTGGAGTDTQYF
V: TRBV2; J: TRBJ2-5; CDR3: CASSRGFQETQYF
V: TRBV6-4; J: TRBJ2-3; CDR3: CARPGPTDTQYF
V: TRBV2; J: TRBJ2-7; CDR3: CASRYRDPYEQYF
V: TRBV28; J: TRBJ2-7; CDR3: CASSFLTSGGRVSGAYEQYF
V: TRBV9; J: TRBJ2-3; CDR3: CASSADFSAGARLAQYF
V: TRBV6-1; J: TRBJ2-7; CDR3: CASMGLRTYEQYF
V: TRBV12-3/TRBV12-4; J: TRBJ1-2; CDR3: CASSPGTGNGYTF
V: TRBV4-1; J: TRBJ2-1; CDR3: CASSQVPGAAVEQFF
V: TRBV5-1; J: TRBJ1-5; CDR3: CASSGTGGQPQHF
V: TRBV10-2; J: TRBJ2-2; CDR3: CASSPRGGSGELFF
V: TRBV2; J: TRBJ1-2; CDR3: CASVRPDTNYGYTF
V: TRBV20-1; J: TRBJ2-3; CDR3: CSASSRDRGADTQYF
V: TRBV12-3/TRBV12-4; J: TRBJ2-5; CDR3: CASSRDGQETQYF
V: TRBV5-1; J: TRBJ2-7; CDR3: CASSLGSQILAGVFYEQYF
V: TRBV5-4; J: TRBJ2-1; CDR3: CASSLSGGGPNNEQFF
V: TRBV7-2; J: TRBJ1-2; CDR3: CASSLVRTGVYGYTF
V: TRBV7-9; J: TRBJ2-5; CDR3: CASSTRAETQYF
V: TRBV19; J: TRBJ2-1; CDR3: CASVGGGNREQFF
V: TRBV20-1; J: TRBJ2-2; CDR3: CCARDLRAPNTGELFF
V: TRBV6-1; J: TRBJ1-5; CDR3: CASSSQGGPSISNQPQHF